This T cell receptor (beta chain) was profiled in a study of T cell changes during pregnancy in multiple sclerosis. TCRdb's copy holds only in-frame clones and misses some; the assay was immunoSEQ multiplex PCR. The repertoire holds 50,000 to 75,000 clones, 91% seen once, with approximately 1.3% in the top ten. Germline V gene lookup returns CDR1 SGHTS and CDR2 YDEGEE. CDR3 length: 15 amino acids. The ends were cut back, 6 bases at V and 0 bases at J, with 10 bases in the middle. The clonotype was recovered from a female donor in good health, enrolled as a control in a pregnancy study. The sequences come from peripheral blood, collected after pregnancy. This chain joins TRBV5-8 and TRBJ2-6; D remains ambiguous. The CDR3 nucleotides read TGTGCCAGCACCTACCTACTCTCTGGGGCCAACGTCCTGACTTTC. Its translation: CASTYLLSGANVLTF. The variable domain in full, completed from reference TRBV5-8 and TRBJ2-6, reads EAGVTQSPTHLIKTRGQQATLRCSPISGHTSVYWYQQALGLGLQFLLWYDEGEERNRGNFPPRFSGRQFPNYSSELNVNALELEDSALYLCASTYLLSGANVLTFGAGSRLTVL.